This T cell receptor beta chain appears in the sequencing data of a study of CD8 T cells in ankylosing spondylitis. Findings and limits, study-wide: In ankylosing spondylitis blood, a motif of eight highly homologous TCR beta variants appeared characteristic.

TCRdb itself ran the 5' RACE reads through MiXCR, one entry per CDR3 protein. The sample holds fewer than 500,000 distinct CDR3 sequences, around 22% seen once. This clonotype appeared many times. The antigen is not known. Its ends do not fully match the called genes, so a read error is possible. The source of this sequence is a male donor with ankylosing spondylitis. The sample comprised blood, either unsorted or a sorted T cell fraction (not recorded which).

This chain's CDR3 is CASSLVRETQYF. In DNA, the CDR3 is TGTGCCAGCAGCTTAGTTCGGGAGACCCAGTACTTC. V gene TRBV5-1 combines with J gene TRBJ2-5; unclear D gene. Germline V gene data show CDR1 as SGHRS and CDR2 as YFSETQ. The CDR3 sequence is 12 residues long.